This TCR beta chain came from a study of cytomegalovirus exposure and HLA in healthy donors. The donors were members of the roughly 120-subject validation cohort (separate from the approximately 670-subject first cohort). Generated by immunoSEQ multiplex PCR, the TCRdb table keeps only in-frame clones and is missing some. Altogether tens of thousands of clones are present, over 85% being singletons, with the ten largest covering 1.5% to 1.9%. This CDR3 comprises 14 residues. V lost 10 bases and J 2 bases, leaving 14 bases between the germline ends. CDR1 and CDR2 (germline): SNHLY, FYNNEI. Turning to this clone: The target antigen is unknown.

Overall study findings and caveats: Accounts indicate the classifier identified cytomegalovirus status with strong specificity and sensitivity. In vitro, a few CMV-associated chains proved specific for CMV antigens. Most TCR sequences were seen very rarely across donors, but some public TCRs occurred in many.

The source is a man between 18 and 29 years old in good health and CMV-seropositive. Sample: PBMCs. This chain connects TRBV2 to TRBJ2-2; possible D gene TRBD1, 5 bases. As DNA, the CDR3 is TGTGCCACCCGTAGGGGCCTTAACACCGGGGAGCTGTTTTTT. It encodes CATRRGLNTGELFF.